This TCR beta chain was recorded in a study of control samples from healthy donors and cancer patients. V lost 0 bases to trimming and J lost 0 bases, with 9 bases between them. Germline V lookup: CDR1 LGHDT, CDR2 YNNKEL (reference sequence). The CDR3 has 16 residues. This clone has more than one count but fewer than ten. TCRdb's copy holds only in-frame clones and misses some; the assay was immunoSEQ multiplex PCR. This sample has some 200,000 clones, with around 94% found just once. The chain is built from TRBV3-1 (or the pseudogene TRBV3-2) and TRBJ1-3; TRBD1 might be the D (6 bases). The sample consisted of blood. The source of this sequence is a man in his fifties in good health. The CDR3 spells CASSQEWGHSGNTIYF. The DNA for the CDR3 is TGTGCCAGCAGCCAAGAGTGGGGGCACTCTGGAAACACCATATATTTT.